These 13 T cell receptor beta chains came from one sample sequenced in a study of blood T cell repertoires in COVID-19. Profiling relied on immunoSEQ multiplex PCR, and the TCRdb table lists in-frame clones only, not all of them. The sample yields fewer than 350,000 clones, roughly 85% seen once. The sequencing sample was made of PBMCs or T cells enriched from blood (not recorded which). The receptors shown here come from a woman in her twenties or thirties who had been exposed to COVID-19.

This CDR3 is CASDPTTGTNSPLHF. Written as DNA, the CDR3 is TGTGCCAGCGACCCTACAACAGGGACCAATTCACCCCTCCACTTT. V gene TRBV28 combines with J gene TRBJ1-6; D may be TRBD1 (6 bases). V was shortened by 8 bases and J by 7 bases, with 18 bases between the two germline ends. The CDR3 loop spans 15 amino acids. Germline V CDR1 and CDR2: MDHEN, SYDVKM.

This chain joins TRBV7-9 and TRBJ2-3; D ambiguous. V lost 1 base and J 6 bases, leaving 11 bases between the germline ends. The CDR3 has 14 amino acids. The germline CDR1 and CDR2 sequences are SEHNR and FQNEAQ (reference sequence). The CDR3 region is CASSLGSGYDTQYF. The CDR3 nucleotides are TGTGCCAGCAGCTTAGGTTCGGGTTACGATACGCAGTATTTT.

The V gene is TRBV28, the J gene TRBJ2-2; 8 bases are a match to TRBD1. The CDR3 extends over 15 amino acids. V gave up 5 bases and J gave up 1 base; unmatched junction bases: 3. CDR1 is MDHEN and CDR2 is SYDVKM in the germline V gene. DNA of the CDR3: TGTGCCAGCAGTCTAGACAGGGGGAACACCGGGGAGCTGTTTTTT. Translation: CASSLDRGNTGELFF.

This chain joins TRBV6-6 and TRBJ2-6; D is unresolved. Germline lookup yields CDR1 MNHNY and CDR2 SVGAGI (reference sequence). CDR3 length: 14 residues. Between the trimmed V and J ends, which lost 4 bases and 0 bases, there was a span of 4 bases. CDR3 protein: CASSSSSGANVLTF. CDR3 nucleotide sequence: TGTGCCAGCAGTTCGAGCTCTGGGGCCAACGTCCTGACTTTC.

The chain couples TRBV6-4 to TRBJ2-3; 7 bases agree with TRBD1. Germline trimming cut 5 bases from V and 6 bases from J; bases unmatched to any gene: 11. This CDR3 spans 15 amino acids. Germline V CDR1 and CDR2: MRHNA, SNTAGT. The CDR3 DNA reads as TGTGCCAGCAGTCTCGGGACAGCTCAGGGTGATACGCAGTATTTT. Translated, it gives CASSLGTAQGDTQYF.

The rearrangement joins TRBV7-6 to TRBJ1-3, with D perhaps matching TRBD1 (6 bases). In germline, CDR1 is SGHVS, CDR2 FNYEAQ. This CDR3 spans 16 amino acids. The V and J ends lost 5 bases and 0 bases respectively, with 14 bases between them. This CDR3 is CASSPLQGLSGNTIYF. CDR3 DNA sequence: TGTGCCAGCAGCCCACTACAGGGCCTCTCTGGAAACACCATATATTTT.

This clone was observed a few times. The chain combines TRBV11-2 with TRBJ1-3, with TRBD1 matching over 8 bases. J lost 6 bases, V lost 3 bases, and 7 bases had no gene match. The V gene's germline CDR1 is SGHAT and CDR2 FQNNGV. This CDR3 has 15 amino acids. CDR3 DNA sequence: TGTGCCAGCAGCTTGGAAACAGGGGGGACAAACACCATATATTTT. Translated: CASSLETGGTNTIYF.

The J gene is TRBJ1-6, the V gene TRBV30; no definite D call. Looked up from germline, CDR1 is GTSNPN and CDR2 is SVGIG (reference sequence). The CDR3 totals 13 residues. Trimming removed 7 bases from V and 9 bases from J, with 16 bases in between. CDR3 region: CAFSELSGSPLHF. The CDR3, as DNA: TGTGCCTTCTCGGAACTCTCGGGTTCACCCCTCCACTTT.

The chain uses TRBV19 and TRBJ1-3; D is unresolved. CDR1 and CDR2 (germline): LNHDA, SQIVND (reference sequence). Trimming removed 8 bases from V and 2 bases from J, with 13 bases in between. There are 14 residues in the CDR3. The CDR3 coding sequence is TGTGCCAGTTATCGGAGAACTACTGGAAACACCATATATTTT. This sequence encodes CASYRRTTGNTIYF.

The chain couples TRBV28 to TRBJ1-5; possible D gene TRBD1, 6 bases. Germline CDR1 MDHEN, CDR2 SYDVKM. The CDR3 is 13 amino acids. Trimming stripped 3 bases from V and 15 bases from J, with 18 bases between. The CDR3 nucleotides are TGTGCCAGCAGTTTGCAGATGACAGGCCTATGGCATTTT. Protein: CASSLQMTGLWHF.

This clone was recorded a few times. The chain's CDR3 is CASSYSRGLNQPQHF. The CDR3 DNA reads as TGTGCCAGCAGTTACAGCAGGGGTTTAAATCAGCCCCAGCATTTT. V usage is TRBV6-5 and J usage is TRBJ1-5, with D possibly TRBD1 on 6 matching bases. Trimming took off 2 bases at V and 4 bases at J, with 12 bases between the two ends. Germline V gives CDR1 MNHEY, CDR2 SVGAGI. CDR3 length equals 15 residues.

The chain employs TRBV28 and TRBJ1-1, with D maybe TRBD1 (5 bases). Germline loops: CDR1 MDHEN, CDR2 SYDVKM. Trimming pared 8 bases from V and 6 bases from J, leaving 22 bases between. The CDR3 runs 15 residues. CDR3 loop: CASGSVGGSVAEAFF. The CDR3 bases are TGTGCCAGCGGTAGCGTTGGGGGGTCGGTAGCTGAAGCTTTCTTT.

The chain is built from TRBV6-2 or TRBV6-3 and TRBJ2-7; D is perhaps TRBD2 (7 bases). CDR1 is MNHEY, CDR2 SVGEGT, per germline. The V end lost 2 bases, the J end lost 0 bases, and 17 bases lay between the germline ends. The CDR3 is made up of 17 amino acids. The CDR3 nucleotides are TGTGCCAGCAGTTACCCCCGTTCTCGGGGGGCCTCCTACGAGCAGTACTTC. The encoded protein is CASSYPRSRGASYEQYF.